The clone carrying this TCR beta chain has a handful of counts. The data were obtained in a study of T cells in Graves' hyperthyroidism and ophthalmopathy. Study at large: Once the initial diagnosis was made, peripheral blood was obtained before any treatment.

RNA transcripts served as the template for amplifying TCR beta CDR3 regions. Carried out on the TCR CDR3, a first-round RT-PCR used the HTBI primer set. TCRdb fed the multiplex PCR reads into MiXCR, producing one record per CDR3 protein. The data contain a few hundred thousand distinct CDR3 sequences, less than 15% of them singletons. Sequencing used blood. The receptor was isolated from a woman in her thirties or forties with Graves' hyperthyroidism.

The CDR3 bases are TGTGCCAGCAGCCAAGAGGTGGCGGGAGGGACCTATAGCACAGATACGCAGTATTTT. Translation: CASSQEVAGGTYSTDTQYF. The chain uses TRBV4-2 and TRBJ2-3, with 9 bases aligning to TRBD2. Trimming at V came to 0 bases and at J to 0 bases, leaving 10 bases not matched to a gene. Germline CDR1 reads LGHNA; CDR2 reads YNFKEQ. The CDR3 runs 19 residues.